This section outlines one TCR beta chain sequence together with its context. The antigen is not known. The data were obtained in a study of cytomegalovirus exposure and HLA in healthy donors. Study-wide background: Among about 179 million T cells, an earlier analysis found roughly 110 million unique TCR beta sequences. Overall study findings and caveats: It was reportedly the case that the classifier diagnosed cytomegalovirus status with high specificity and sensitivity.

The PCR had 60 Vbeta and 13 Jbeta primers. Sequencing was performed with immunoSEQ multiplex PCR; in TCRdb, only in-frame clones are kept and a portion is missing. Here the sample spans about 150,000 clones, 73% being singletons. Germline-derived CDR1 and CDR2 are SGHVS and FNYEAQ. V was pared by 3 bases and J by 0 bases, with 9 bases between. The CDR3 is made up of 16 amino acids. At collection, donors were nominally healthy, but unrecorded immune exposures were probable. The chain recombines TRBV7-6 with TRBJ2-6, with D unclear. What was sequenced was PBMCs. The sequence was obtained from a young woman in good health and CMV-seronegative. The CDR3 coding sequence is TGTGCCAGCAGCTTGAGACTGGTCTCTGGGGCCAACGTCCTGACTTTC. This codes for CASSLRLVSGANVLTF. Full variable domain (missing parts from reference TRBV7-6 and TRBJ2-6): GAGVSQSPRYKVTKRGQDVALRCDPISGHVSLYWYRQALGQGPEFLTYFNYEAQQDKSGLPNDRFSAERPEGSISTLTIQRTEQRDSAMYRCASSLRLVSGANVLTFGAGSRLTVL.